The clone carrying this T cell receptor (beta chain) was recorded once. V gave up 6 bases and J gave up 5 bases; unmatched junction bases: 7. The CDR3 has 14 amino acids. CDR1 and CDR2 (germline): KGHSH, LQKENI. Profiled with immunoSEQ multiplex PCR; TCRdb holds only in-frame clones, not every one. The sample consists of some 400,000 clones, under 90% of them appearing once. The sample is drawn from a study of blood T cell repertoires in COVID-19. The origin of this receptor is a woman in her thirties who had recovered from COVID-19. V and J are TRBV18 and TRBJ2-5, with 9 bases that match TRBD1. Sequencing was done on a sample of PBMCs or T cells enriched from blood (not recorded which). The CDR3 loop is CASSRTGGDETQYF. CDR3 DNA sequence: TGTGCCAGCTCCCGTACAGGGGGCGATGAGACCCAGTACTTC.